The 17 T cell receptor beta chains listed next were all sequenced from one sample in a study of T-cell reconstitution after alpha-beta-depleted transplantation in children. It was with unique molecular identifiers that the TCRbeta library was prepared. Each CDR3 protein gets one entry after TCRdb re-called the PCR reads with MiXCR. This sample has approximately 200,000 distinct CDR3 sequences; roughly 6.3% occur once, and the top ten carry around 4.4%. The input for sequencing was PBMCs, taken before TCRalphabeta/CD19-depleted stem cell transplant. These receptor sequences come from a girl under three years old with combined immunodeficiency, due to receive a stem cell transplant.

This clonotype was seen many times. The chain combines TRBV7-9 with TRBJ2-1; D perhaps matches TRBD1 (6 bases). Germline CDR1 is SEHNR and CDR2 is FQNEAQ (reference sequence). The ends were cut back, 3 bases at V and 0 bases at J, with 9 bases in the middle. The CDR3 spans 15 residues. CDR3 loop: CASSFRTDSYNEQFF. The CDR3 nucleotides read TGTGCCAGCAGCTTCAGGACAGACTCCTACAATGAGCAGTTCTTC.

This clonotype occurred many times. The CDR3, as DNA: TGCAGTGCTGTGTTTGCACCGGGCAATCAGCCCCAGCATTTT. This codes for CSAVFAPGNQPQHF. This chain joins TRBV20-1 and TRBJ1-5, with unresolved D. V was clipped by 5 bases and J by 2 bases, with 13 bases between them. Germline lookup yields CDR1 DFQATT and CDR2 SNEGSKA (reference sequence). The CDR3 totals 14 residues.

This clonotype was counted at least ten times. The chain is built from TRBV7-2 and TRBJ2-7, with D possibly TRBD1 on 6 matching bases. V lost 11 bases to trimming and J lost 5 bases, with 25 bases between them. Germline-derived CDR1 and CDR2 are SGHTA and FQGNSA. This CDR3 spans 15 amino acids. CDR3 DNA sequence: TGTGCCGTGCATCTCGGTGGACAGTTTGGCGACGAGCAGTACTTC. Encoded protein: CAVHLGGQFGDEQYF.

This clonotype was seen ten or more times. The CDR3 DNA reads as TGCAGTGCTAGAGCCGAGCTCACGACTAGCGGGGGGAAAGATACGCAGTATTTT. Translating it yields CSARAELTTSGGKDTQYF. J is TRBJ2-3 and V is TRBV20-1, with TRBD2 matching over 13 bases. The CDR3 covers 18 residues. Germline trimming cut 1 base from V and 5 bases from J; bases unmatched to any gene: 12. Germline CDR1 and CDR2: DFQATT and SNEGSKA (reference sequence).

This clonotype was counted only a few times. This chain links TRBV15 with TRBJ2-1, with 11 bases lining up with TRBD2. CDR3 size: 20 residues. Per the germline V gene, CDR1 is LNHNV and CDR2 is YYDKDF (reference sequence). The ends lost 0 bases at V and 8 bases at J; junction bases unmatched: 18. CDR3 sequence: CATSREAGGYSGRAHDEQFF. CDR3 nucleotide sequence: TGTGCCACCAGCAGAGAGGCAGGGGGTTATAGCGGGAGGGCCCACGATGAGCAGTTCTTC.

This clonotype was detected ten times or more. J is TRBJ2-1 and V is TRBV4-3, with 10 nucleotides matching TRBD2. V was clipped by 1 base and J by 0 bases; unmatched bases: 3. From germline, CDR1 is LGHNA and CDR2 YSLEER. This CDR3 has 17 residues. The CDR3 sequence: CASSQASSGSSYNEQFF. CDR3 nucleotide sequence: TGCGCCAGCAGCCAAGCGTCTAGCGGGAGCTCCTACAATGAGCAGTTCTTC.

This rearrangement joins TRBV2 to TRBJ2-1; no reliable D call. V was shortened by 1 base and J by 0 bases, with 13 bases between the two germline ends. Germline assignment: CDR1 SNHLY and CDR2 FYNNEI. The CDR3 consists of 17 residues. The CDR3 here is CASSEGQIGFSYNEQFF. CDR3 nucleotide sequence: TGTGCCAGCAGTGAAGGACAAATCGGTTTCTCCTACAATGAGCAGTTCTTC.

J is TRBJ2-3 and V is TRBV20-1, with 9 positions matching TRBD1. After removal of 1 base from V and 4 bases from J, the junction contained 9 bases not matched to a gene. CDR3 length: 16 amino acids. In germline, CDR1 is DFQATT, CDR2 SNEGSKA (reference sequence). The CDR3 DNA sequence: TGCAGTGCTAGAGGTCAGGGACAGGGCGAGGCAGATACGCAGTATTTT. Protein product: CSARGQGQGEADTQYF.

This clonotype was found a few times. This rearrangement joins TRBV11-3 to TRBJ2-1; 7 bases align to TRBD1. Germline V gene data show CDR1 as SGHNT and CDR2 as YENEEA. After removal of 2 bases from V and 4 bases from J, the junction contained 5 bases not matched to a gene. The CDR3 sequence is 15 residues long. This CDR3 is CASSLIQGIYNEQFF. In nucleotides, the CDR3 is TGTGCCAGCAGCTTAATACAGGGGATATACAATGAGCAGTTCTTC.

This clonotype appeared many times. The V and J genes are TRBV7-8 and TRBJ2-1; D tentatively fits TRBD1 or TRBD2 (6 bases each). V lost 5 bases to trimming and J lost 0 bases, with 14 bases between them. Germline loops: CDR1 SGHVS, CDR2 FQNEAQ. This CDR3 contains 16 residues. The chain's CDR3 is CASSEGGLGSYNEQFF. The CDR3 coding sequence is TGTGCCAGCAGCGAGGGGGGCCTAGGCTCCTACAATGAGCAGTTCTTC.

This clonotype was counted ten times or more. This rearrangement joins TRBV7-3 to TRBJ2-1; tentatively, D is TRBD2 (6 bases). V lost 1 base to trimming and J lost 3 bases, with 13 bases between them. The CDR3 has 16 amino acids. The germline V gene has CDR1 SGHTA and CDR2 FQGTGA. The chain's CDR3 is CASSLNTGDRYNEQFF. In nucleotides, the CDR3 is TGTGCCAGCAGCTTAAATACGGGAGACCGCTACAATGAGCAGTTCTTC.

Many counts were recorded for this clonotype. The genes are TRBV5-4 and TRBJ2-2; D might be TRBD2 (5 bases). The CDR3 has 16 residues. The germline gives CDR1 SGHNT, CDR2 YYREEE (reference sequence). V was clipped by 1 base and J by 0 bases, with 10 bases between them. CDR3 amino acids: CASSLWAGPNTGELFF. CDR3 DNA sequence: TGTGCCAGCAGCTTGTGGGCGGGCCCGAACACCGGGGAGCTGTTTTTT.

This clonotype was found a few times. The rearrangement uses TRBV20-1 and TRBJ1-2; TRBD1 might be the D (5 bases). The germline gives CDR1 DFQATT, CDR2 SNEGSKA (reference sequence). The V and J ends lost 4 bases and 1 base respectively, with 16 bases between them. This CDR3 comprises 15 residues. CDR3 sequence: CSANSPGIVNYGYTF. Written as DNA, the CDR3 is TGCAGTGCTAATTCCCCAGGGATAGTTAACTATGGCTACACCTTC.

This clonotype was counted many times. The V call is TRBV13, the J call TRBJ2-3, with 8 bases lining up with TRBD1. The length of the CDR3 is 16 residues. Per germline, CDR1 PRHDT and CDR2 FYEKMQ (reference sequence). V lost 1 base, J lost 3 bases, and 6 bases stayed unmatched. The CDR3 nucleotides read TGTGCCAGCAGCTTAGCCCCACAGGGGGAGACAGATACGCAGTATTTT. This gives the protein CASSLAPQGETDTQYF.

This clonotype was detected many times. The chain combines TRBV3-1 with TRBJ1-1, with a possible D match to TRBD1 (6 bases). The germline V gene encodes CDR1 LGHDT and CDR2 YNNKEL (reference sequence). Trimming left V 2 bases short and J 4 bases short, with 11 bases between. This CDR3 region has 14 residues. This CDR3 is CASSQTGSSTEAFF. CDR3 nucleotide sequence: TGTGCCAGCAGCCAAACAGGGAGCAGCACTGAAGCTTTCTTT.

This clonotype was counted at least ten times. The J gene is TRBJ1-1, the V gene TRBV6-1; 8 bases match TRBD1. CDR1 and CDR2 from the germline V gene are MNHNS and SASEGT. The CDR3 extends over 14 amino acids. Trimming removed 11 bases from V and 5 bases from J; junction bases left unmatched: 13. The CDR3 DNA reads as TGTGCCGTATCTCTAGACAGGGGAGGGACTGAAGCTTTCTTT. Translation: CAVSLDRGGTEAFF.

The rearrangement links TRBV7-6 to TRBJ2-5; possibly TRBD1 for D (6 bases). V lost 5 bases and J 3 bases, leaving 19 bases between the germline ends. CDR1 and CDR2 (germline): SGHVS, FNYEAQ. The CDR3 has 16 residues. The CDR3 spells CASSPQDSPGEETQYF. In DNA, the CDR3 is TGTGCCAGCAGCCCCCAGGACAGCCCAGGTGAAGAGACCCAGTACTTC.